The present T cell receptor beta chain was sequenced within a study of T cell responses to AZD1222 COVID-19 vaccine. General study points: Reports indicate that nearly half of spike-specific TCRs are directed at unmutated variant regions. Females made up more of the donors, who were largely white British, and clonal diversity may have come out too low. Vaccination with two AZD1222 doses was followed by a rise in Spike-specific TCR breadth and depth. Sampled repertoires all dated from after the peak T cell response.

CDR1 and CDR2 (germline): MNHEY, SVGAGI. V was clipped by 6 bases and J by 4 bases; unmatched bases: 7. The CDR3 totals 15 residues. Clones were sequenced by immunoSEQ multiplex PCR, and TCRdb holds only the in-frame ones, with some missing. In the table there are some 100,000 clones, more than 75% of which are singletons. As regards this clone: Its target is not known.

This sequence originates from an adult who received the AZD1222 COVID-19 vaccine. The rearrangement joins TRBV6-5 to TRBJ1-5; TRBD1 matches 9 bases. Material: peripheral blood, obtained 28 days after the second AZD1222 dose. The CDR3 DNA follows: TGTGCCAGCAGATTGGACAGGGGTCTGAATCAGCCCCAGCATTTT. Its protein product is CASRLDRGLNQPQHF.